The rows below give T cell receptor beta chains drawn from one sample of a study of blood T cells in healthy people across ages. TCRdb re-analysed the 5' RACE reads in MiXCR, keeping a single row per CDR3 protein. The sample yields around 1,900,000 distinct CDR3 sequences, about two fifths seen once. Sequenced sample: blood. These TCRs come from a human donor in good health. Each CDR3 is given with its conserved first and last residue. A D gene is named only where the DNA matches it firmly.

>TRBJ2-3|TRBD1|TRBV7-3
CASSKTGVTDTQYF
>TRBJ2-7|TRBD2|TRBV20-1
CSAKHSLGLAGYEQYF
>TRBJ1-1|NA|TRBV24-1
CATSVGLNTEAFF
>TRBJ2-1|NA|TRBV7-9
CASSPILTPSDEQFF
>TRBJ2-7|TRBD2|TRBV7-9
CASSQPGLGSHEQYF
>TRBJ2-4|NA|TRBV2
CASSEGQVPNEQYF
>TRBJ1-3|NA|TRBV7-9
CASGRRISGGNTIYF
>TRBJ2-1|NA|TRBV21-1
CASSGGSLVQPTYNEQFF
>TRBJ2-3|NA|TRBV20-1
CSATKGPSTDTQYF
>TRBJ1-5|TRBD1|TRBV7-2
CASSPETGGYQPQHF
>TRBJ2-1|TRBD2|TRBV6-1
CASSQFRLAATYNEQFF
>TRBJ1-1|NA|TRBV7-2
CASSPSGGWNTEAFF
>TRBJ2-7|NA|TRBV5-1
CASSLRGESSYEQYF
>TRBJ1-2|NA|TRBV7-2
CASSWTVYGYTF
>TRBJ1-1|NA|TRBV24-1
CAASDGSGSGLDTEAFF
>TRBJ2-1|TRBD2|TRBV29-1
CSVAGLVIEQFF
>TRBJ2-1|NA|TRBV11-3
CASSPQQVYNEQFF
>TRBJ2-1|TRBD1|TRBV20-1
CSAVGTALGQFF
>TRBJ2-1|NA|TRBV4-3
CASSQDPYGSSYNEQFF
>NA|TRBD2|TRBV6-2/TRBV6-3
CASSYPAGGPSLPPYEQYF
>TRBJ1-4|NA|TRBV7-6
CASSLHGTAGSEKLFF
>TRBJ2-4|TRBD2|TRBV20-1
CSAAGTSEYIQYF
>TRBJ1-2|NA|TRBV5-6
CASSPLGVGNYGYTF
>TRBJ2-1|TRBD2|TRBV4-2
CASSQAAGGPIGDEQFF
>TRBJ1-2|NA|TRBV14
CASSPSQSYGYTF
>TRBJ1-1|TRBD1|TRBV6-1
CASSVYRGPNTEAFF
>TRBJ1-6|NA|TRBV6-1
CASRGGLRGRSYNSPLHF
>TRBJ1-5|NA|TRBV6-1
CASSATGNPGNQPQHF
>TRBJ2-5|TRBD2|TRBV7-2
CASSIGTKETQYF
>TRBJ2-7|NA|TRBV20-1
CSARRADEQYF
>TRBJ1-1|NA|TRBV24-1
CATSDRDILVGNTEAFF
>TRBJ2-3|NA|TRBV9
CASSVWGTRTDTQYF